The clone carrying this T cell receptor beta chain was observed once. Original methodology: Reference gene primer amplification in the assay estimated nucleated cell counts. Sequencing was performed with immunoSEQ multiplex PCR; in TCRdb, only in-frame clones are kept and a portion is missing. V and J calls and clone size are copied from that table; D and trimming were computed from the DNA. The profile shows nearly 350,000 clones, more than 70% of them singletons. Germline assignment: CDR1 LNHDA and CDR2 SQIVND (reference sequence). The CDR3 extends over 16 amino acids. Germline trimming cut 10 bases from V and 0 bases from J; bases unmatched to any gene: 12. The sample belongs to a study of blood T cell repertoires in COVID-19. Study-wide context: Collection of acute and convalescent COVID-19 samples took place in the United States, Italy and Spain. T cells, B-cell-depleted T cells, or PBMCs supplied cDNA or gDNA.

The J gene is TRBJ2-3, the V gene TRBV19; 8 bases are shared with TRBD2. The sequenced sample was peripheral blood. The receptor was isolated from a man between 25 and 39 years old with active or convalescent COVID-19. The CDR3, as DNA: TGTGCCACCACACTTGGACTAGCACCGAGCACAGATACGCAGTATTTT. It specifies CATTLGLAPSTDTQYF.